Listed below are T cell receptor beta chains from one sample, sequenced in a study of T cell changes during pregnancy in multiple sclerosis. Libraries were prepared by immunoSEQ multiplex PCR; TCRdb keeps only in-frame clonotypes and omits some of them. In the table there are tens of thousands of clones, 85% to 95% of which are singletons. Here the sequenced sample was CD4+ T cells from peripheral blood mononuclear cells, taken in the third trimester of pregnancy. The receptors shown here come from a female donor with multiple sclerosis, enrolled in a pregnancy study. The CDR3 runs from the conserved cysteine through the conserved F or W. Fields, in order: V gene, D gene, clone size, J gene, CDR3 protein, CDR3 DNA. A D gene is named only where the DNA matches it firmly. Size values are once, few and many counts, or a class for expanded clones, and some rows have none.

TRBV6-1	NA	NA	TRBJ1-3	CASTRNRDSGNTIYF	TGTGCCAGCACCAGAAACAGGGACTCTGGAAACACCATATATTTT
TRBV15	NA	NA	TRBJ2-1	CATSRDRNSYNEQFF	TGTGCCACCAGCAGAGACAGGAATTCTTACAATGAGCAGTTCTTC
TRBV5-5	NA	NA	TRBJ2-7	CASSSAYEQYF	TGTGCCAGCAGCTCCGCCTACGAGCAGTACTTC
TRBV5-4	TRBD2	once	TRBJ2-5	CASSLDGGSQETQYF	TGTGCCAGCAGCTTGGACGGGGGGTCCCAAGAGACCCAGTACTTC
TRBV18	TRBD1	NA	TRBJ1-5	CASSPGQGANQPQHF	TGTGCCAGCTCACCCGGACAGGGGGCCAATCAGCCCCAGCATTTT
TRBV6-1	TRBD1	NA	TRBJ1-2	CASSGQGANYGYTF	TGTGCCAGCAGTGGACAGGGAGCTAACTATGGCTACACCTTC
TRBV18	NA	NA	TRBJ1-2	CASSPQSGSGYTF	TGTGCCAGCTCACCACAATCCGGTAGTGGCTACACCTTC
TRBV2	TRBD2	NA	TRBJ2-7	CASRTPRTSGGASYEQYF	TGTGCCAGCAGAACTCCTAGGACTAGCGGGGGGGCCAGCTACGAGCAGTACTTC
TRBV10-3	TRBD2	NA	TRBJ2-5	CAIRVPGTSGRGETQYF	TGTGCCATCAGGGTCCCCGGGACTAGCGGGCGTGGGGAGACCCAGTACTTC
TRBV7-8	TRBD1	NA	TRBJ1-5	CASSVRVHHGQGYQPQHF	TGTGCCAGCAGCGTTAGGGTGCACCACGGACAGGGGTATCAGCCCCAGCATTTT
TRBV7-2	NA	NA	TRBJ1-2	CASSPMGGLSYGYTF	TGTGCCAGCAGCCCGATGGGGGGGCTTTCCTATGGCTACACCTTC
TRBV2	TRBD1	once	TRBJ1-2	CASSEGGGQDYGYTF	TGTGCCAGCAGTGAAGGGGGGGGACAGGACTATGGCTACACCTTC
TRBV25-1	TRBD1	NA	TRBJ1-4	CASSEFLGTATNEKLFF	TGTGCCAGCAGTGAATTTCTTGGGACAGCAACTAATGAAAAACTGTTTTTT
TRBV7-3	TRBD1	NA	TRBJ1-6	CASSFDPRDRVSPLHF	TGTGCCAGCAGCTTCGACCCACGGGACAGGGTTTCACCCCTCCACTTT
TRBV15	NA	NA	TRBJ1-1	CATSRDGGQVEAFF	TGTGCCACCAGCAGAGATGGAGGGCAGGTTGAAGCTTTCTTT
TRBV19	NA	NA	TRBJ1-5	CASSMEGSRNQPQHF	TGTGCCAGTAGTATGGAGGGCAGTCGCAATCAGCCCCAGCATTTT
TRBV18	TRBD1	NA	TRBJ2-7	CASSPVGYGTGGYEQYF	TGTGCCAGCTCACCAGTTGGATACGGGACAGGGGGCTACGAGCAGTACTTC
TRBV9	TRBD1	NA	TRBJ1-2	CASSPGADQGAGGYTF	TGTGCCAGCAGCCCCGGGGCGGACCAGGGGGCGGGGGGCTACACCTTC
TRBV7-3	NA	NA	TRBJ1-2	CASSGTLTNYGYTF	TGTGCCAGCTCCGGGACACTTACTAACTATGGCTACACCTTC
TRBV5-6	TRBD1	NA	TRBJ1-4	CASSRGQGAGEKLFF	TGTGCCAGCAGCAGGGGACAGGGGGCCGGGGAAAAACTGTTTTTT
TRBV29-1	TRBD2	NA	TRBJ2-1	CSGASGGAGEQFF	TGCAGCGGGGCTAGCGGGGGGGCGGGTGAGCAGTTCTTC
TRBV27	NA	NA	TRBJ2-7	CASAAQYEQYF	TGTGCCAGCGCGGCTCAATACGAGCAGTACTTC
TRBV4-2	TRBD2	NA	TRBJ2-5	CASSRRAGGEETQYF	TGTGCCAGCAGCCGACGGGCGGGGGGGGAAGAGACCCAGTACTTC
TRBV30	TRBD1	NA	TRBJ2-2	CAWIRQGHGELFF	TGTGCCTGGATACGACAGGGGCACGGGGAGCTGTTTTTT
TRBV5-6	TRBD1	NA	TRBJ2-7	CASSPGTGKGIEQYF	TGTGCCAGCAGCCCAGGGACAGGGAAGGGGATCGAGCAGTACTTC
TRBV9	TRBD1	NA	TRBJ1-3	CASSAGTVDGNTIYF	TGTGCCAGCAGCGCCGGGACAGTTGACGGAAACACCATATATTTT
TRBV19	TRBD1	NA	TRBJ1-5	CASSILRGAYSNQPQHF	TGTGCCAGTAGTATCCTCAGGGGGGCCTATAGCAATCAGCCCCAGCATTTT
TRBV5-4	TRBD1	NA	TRBJ1-6	CASSLGMTGPNSPLHF	TGTGCCAGCAGCTTGGGGATGACAGGGCCTAATTCACCCCTCCACTTT
TRBV7-6	TRBD2	NA	TRBJ2-5	CASSSKGTSGETQYF	TGTGCCAGCAGCTCAAAAGGGACTAGCGGAGAGACCCAGTACTTC
TRBV19	NA	NA	TRBJ1-2	CATSPGQARAYGYTF	TGTGCCACCTCCCCGGGCCAAGCGCGGGCCTATGGCTACACCTTC
TRBV27	NA	NA	TRBJ1-2	CASSLRDYYYGYTF	TGTGCCAGCAGCCTCCGGGACTATTACTATGGCTACACCTTC
TRBV2	NA	NA	TRBJ2-2	CASSEAIGGPTGELFF	TGTGCCAGCAGTGAGGCTATCGGGGGGCCCACCGGGGAGCTGTTTTTT
TRBV30	NA	NA	TRBJ1-2	CARSQGNYGYTF	TGTGCCCGGTCGCAGGGGAACTATGGCTACACCTTC
TRBV18	NA	NA	TRBJ1-4	CASSLRASEKLFF	TGTGCCAGCTCACTCAGGGCAAGTGAAAAACTGTTTTTT
TRBV23-1	TRBD1	NA	TRBJ1-1	CAGQGAVNTEAFF	TGCGCCGGGCAGGGGGCCGTGAACACTGAAGCTTTCTTT
TRBV11-3	NA	once	TRBJ2-3	CASSRRGTDTQYF	TGTGCCAGCAGCCGCCGGGGTACAGATACGCAGTATTTT
TRBV2	NA	NA	TRBJ2-7	CASSERGTAQYF	TGTGCCAGCAGTGAACGCGGGACAGCGCAGTACTTC
TRBV5-4	TRBD1	few	TRBJ1-2	CASRTGQTYGYTF	TGTGCCAGCAGAACGGGACAGACCTATGGCTACACCTTC
TRBV7-9	TRBD1	NA	TRBJ2-6	CASSRPGTGVSGANVLTF	TGTGCCAGCAGCCGTCCGGGGACAGGGGTCTCTGGGGCCAACGTCCTGACTTTC
TRBV9	TRBD1	NA	TRBJ1-1	CASSVGHRGLTEAFF	TGTGCCAGCAGCGTAGGTCACAGGGGGCTGACTGAAGCTTTCTTT
TRBV11-2	NA	NA	TRBJ1-2	CASSLAFARGSFYGYTF	TGTGCCAGCAGCTTAGCCTTTGCCAGGGGATCTTTCTATGGCTACACCTTC
TRBV10-3	TRBD1	few	TRBJ1-2	CAMKQGAANYGYTF	TGTGCCATGAAACAGGGGGCCGCTAACTATGGCTACACCTTC
TRBV7-2	NA	once	TRBJ2-3	CASSLGLGQYF	TGTGCCAGCAGCTTAGGCCTCGGGCAGTATTTT
TRBV5-6	TRBD2	NA	TRBJ2-3	CASSWTGTSGGTDTQYF	TGTGCCAGCAGCTGGACCGGGACTAGCGGGGGTACAGATACGCAGTATTTT
TRBV5-1	TRBD1	NA	TRBJ1-2	CASSLEGQGASGGYTF	TGCGCCAGCAGCTTGGAGGGACAGGGGGCTTCTGGTGGCTACACCTTC
TRBV6-5	TRBD1	NA	TRBJ2-7	CASRPDRVLYEQYF	TGTGCCAGCAGGCCGGACAGGGTACTCTACGAGCAGTACTTC
TRBV4-2	TRBD2	NA	TRBJ2-1	CASSQSSGYSNEQFF	TGTGCCAGCAGCCAATCTAGCGGGTACTCCAATGAGCAGTTCTTC
TRBV5-1	TRBD1	once	TRBJ1-1	CASSPRTGGTTEAFF	TGCGCCAGCAGCCCGAGGACAGGCGGGACCACTGAAGCTTTCTTT
TRBV4-3	NA	NA	TRBJ2-7	CASSLGTSYEQYF	TGCGCCAGCAGCCTCGGGACTTCCTACGAGCAGTACTTC
TRBV19	NA	NA	TRBJ2-3	CASSIQGTDTQYF	TGTGCCAGTAGTATCCAGGGGACAGATACGCAGTATTTT
TRBV30	NA	NA	TRBJ2-7	CAWSGTTWEQYF	TGTGCCTGGTCCGGGACAACTTGGGAGCAGTACTTC
TRBV28	NA	NA	TRBJ1-1	CASSSPPPGSTEAFF	TGTGCCAGCAGCTCGCCCCCTCCAGGGTCGACTGAAGCTTTCTTT
TRBV28	NA	NA	TRBJ1-5	CASTPPGVSNQPQHF	TGTGCCAGCACCCCCCCAGGGGTGAGCAATCAGCCCCAGCATTTT
TRBV4-3	NA	NA	TRBJ2-1	CASSQSLVRNEQFF	TGCGCCAGCAGCCAGTCACTAGTGAGGAATGAGCAGTTCTTC